A single sample gave rise to the 29 T cell receptor beta chains below, sequenced in a study of blood T cells in healthy people across ages. Primers used in a second PCR of roughly 6 to 11 cycles were a sample-barcoded 5' primer and a J-beta primer mix. Each CDR3 protein is one row after TCRdb ran MiXCR on the 5' RACE reads. The table records over a million distinct CDR3 sequences, almost 60% of them present only once. The source material was blood. These receptors originate from a man aged 18 to 29 in good health.

V and J are TRBV20-1 and TRBJ2-7; 10 nucleotides match TRBD2. The V gene's germline CDR1 is DFQATT and CDR2 SNEGSKA (reference sequence). The CDR3 spans 16 residues. J lost 3 bases, V lost 5 bases, and 13 bases had no gene match. The CDR3 here is CSAPTNVAGGNYEQYF. CDR3 nucleotide sequence: TGCAGTGCTCCGACCAATGTAGCGGGGGGAAACTACGAGCAGTACTTC.

This chain links TRBV27 with TRBJ2-7, with 9 bases fitting TRBD1. Germline V gene data show CDR1 as MNHEY and CDR2 as SMNVEV (reference sequence). The V gene end was trimmed by 5 bases and the J gene end by 4 bases; junction bases not matched to a gene: 6. The CDR3 consists of 14 residues. DNA of the CDR3: TGTGCCAGCAGTCCCCTACAGGGGGCATACGAGCAGTACTTC. This translates into CASSPLQGAYEQYF.

This clonotype appeared once. The chain recombines TRBV3-1 with TRBJ1-2; D uncertain. Germline lookup yields CDR1 LGHDT and CDR2 YNNKEL (reference sequence). The CDR3 totals 17 residues. V lost 0 bases, J lost 1 base, and 15 bases lay in between. This chain's CDR3 is CASSQDLGRSYNYGYTF. The CDR3 DNA reads as TGTGCCAGCAGCCAAGATCTGGGTCGGAGCTATAACTATGGCTACACCTTC. Using reference TRBV3-1 and TRBJ1-2 for the parts outside the CDR3, the full variable domain is DTAVSQTPKYLVTQMGNDKSIKCEQNLGHDTMYWYKQDSKKFLKIMFSYNNKELIINETVPNRFSPKSPDKAHLNLHINSLELGDSAVYFCASSQDLGRSYNYGYTFGSGTRLTVV.

With respect to this clonotype: Mismatch with germline at one junction end may stem from a read error. This chain links TRBV20-1 with TRBJ2-5, with 11 bases matching TRBD2. The last part of the DNA fits TRBJ2-7 better; the J call may be wrong. The germline V gene has CDR1 DFQATT and CDR2 SNEGSKA (reference sequence). The CDR3 runs to 15 residues. DNA for the CDR3: TGCAGCGCTACACATAGCGGGGGGGAAGAGTACGAGCAGTACTTC. Translated, it gives CSATHSGGEEYEQYF.

This chain uses TRBV6-1 with TRBJ2-7; no firm D call. CDR1 is MNHNS, CDR2 SASEGT, per germline. The V end lost 0 bases, the J end lost 2 bases, and 11 bases lay between the germline ends. This CDR3 contains 15 residues. The CDR3 nucleotides are TGTGCCAGCAGTGAAGCCGGCAGCGTCCCCTACGAGCAGTACTTC. As protein: CASSEAGSVPYEQYF.

The table lists this clonotype with many counts. This rearrangement joins TRBV20-1 to TRBJ2-1; D remains unclear. Trimming left V 1 base short and J 7 bases short, with 8 bases between. Germline CDR1 DFQATT, CDR2 SNEGSKA (reference sequence). The CDR3 runs to 12 residues. This chain's CDR3 is CSARVAENEQFF. As DNA, the CDR3 is TGCAGTGCTAGAGTTGCGGAGAATGAGCAGTTCTTC.

Points on this clonotype: An end of the junction differs from the germline gene, which may be a read error. The chain carries TRBV5-8 and TRBJ1-2; TRBD1 matches at 11 bases. Germline V gene sequence: CDR1 SGHTS, CDR2 YDEGEE. The CDR3 contains 15 residues. DNA of the CDR3: TGCGCCAGCAGCGTCCGGGACAGGGGGAACTATGGCTACACCTTC. Translated, it gives CASSVRDRGNYGYTF.

The chain links TRBV5-1 to TRBJ2-2; 10 nucleotides align to TRBD2. V was pared by 0 bases and J by 7 bases, with 6 bases of the junction left unmatched. In germline, CDR1 is SGHRS, CDR2 YFSETQ. The CDR3 is made up of 16 amino acids. CDR3 loop: CASSLEPSGSGGELFF. The DNA for the CDR3 is TGCGCCAGCAGCTTGGAGCCTAGCGGGAGTGGCGGGGAGCTGTTTTTT.

V and J are TRBV29-1 and TRBJ2-7; D is possibly TRBD1 or TRBD2 (5 bases each). Trimming removed 4 bases at V and 5 bases at J, with 15 bases between. The CDR3 contains 13 residues. Per the germline V gene, CDR1 is SQVTM and CDR2 is ANQGSEA. For the CDR3, the DNA is TGCAGCGTTGTAGAGACAGCGGCCAACGAGCAGTACTTC. Translation: CSVVETAANEQYF.

This clonotype occurred a few times. The V and J genes are TRBV2 and TRBJ1-2, with 8 bases matching TRBD1. This CDR3 region has 14 residues. After removal of 9 bases from V and 3 bases from J, the junction contained 9 bases not matched to a gene. Germline V gives CDR1 SNHLY, CDR2 FYNNEI. DNA for the CDR3: TGTGCCAGTAGTCGTCAGGGACAGGACTATGGCTACACCTTC. It specifies CASSRQGQDYGYTF.

The count of this clonotype is one. The chain links TRBV12-3 or TRBV12-4 to TRBJ1-5; D unclear. This CDR3 contains 14 residues. Between the trimmed V and J ends, which lost 3 bases and 5 bases, there was a span of 11 bases. The CDR3, as DNA: TGTGCCAGCAGTTTTAGGGCCGGGGATCAGCCCCAGCATTTT. This codes for CASSFRAGDQPQHF.

The chain employs TRBV27 and TRBJ2-7; maybe TRBD2 (6 bases). V was pared by 5 bases and J by 2 bases, with 13 bases between. CDR1 MNHEY and CDR2 SMNVEV come from the germline V gene (reference sequence). There are 14 residues in the CDR3. CDR3 amino acids: CASSPERVTYEQYF. In nucleotides, the CDR3 is TGTGCCAGCAGTCCCGAGCGGGTCACCTACGAGCAGTACTTC.

The chain carries TRBV3-1 and TRBJ2-1; 9 bases agree with TRBD2. Trimming removed 4 bases from V and 5 bases from J; junction bases left unmatched: 9. The CDR3 spans 16 residues. The germline V gene has CDR1 LGHDT and CDR2 YNNKEL (reference sequence). CDR3 DNA: TGTGCCAGCAGCCGAGCGTGGACTAGCGTCGACAATGAGCAGTTCTTC. Its translation is CASSRAWTSVDNEQFF.

V and J are TRBV20-1 and TRBJ2-5; D call uncertain. Trimming removed 0 bases at V and 2 bases at J, with 13 bases between. The CDR3 runs 15 residues. Germline lookup yields CDR1 DFQATT and CDR2 SNEGSKA (reference sequence). CDR3 protein: CSARDQLGLQETQYF. CDR3 DNA: TGCAGTGCTAGAGATCAGTTAGGGCTGCAAGAGACCCAGTACTTC.

This rearrangement joins TRBV5-1 to TRBJ1-2, with D unresolved. V was cut by 0 bases and J by 9 bases, with 12 bases left in between. This CDR3 region has 13 residues. CDR1 and CDR2 from the germline V gene are SGHRS and YFSETQ. CDR3 sequence: CASSLEEAASYTF. In nucleotides, the CDR3 is TGCGCCAGCAGCTTGGAGGAGGCCGCAAGCTACACCTTC.

The J gene is TRBJ2-7, the V gene TRBV13; 9 bases map to TRBD2. After removal of 2 bases from V and 2 bases from J, the junction contained 4 bases not matched to a gene. Germline loops: CDR1 PRHDT, CDR2 FYEKMQ (reference sequence). This CDR3 comprises 15 residues. The DNA of the CDR3 is TGTGCCAGCAGCTTAAGCCTAGCGGGGCCCTACGAGCAGTACTTC. Amino acid sequence: CASSLSLAGPYEQYF.

In its sample, this clonotype was seen a few times. This chain uses TRBV7-9 with TRBJ1-2; the D is unclear. Per germline, CDR1 SEHNR and CDR2 FQNEAQ (reference sequence). The CDR3 sequence is 14 residues long. V lost 5 bases and J 4 bases, leaving 14 bases between the germline ends. This chain's CDR3 is CASSLGVESYGYTF. For the CDR3, the DNA is TGTGCCAGCAGCCTCGGGGTTGAGAGCTATGGCTACACCTTC.

This clonotype was seen only a few times. The chain uses TRBV7-2 and TRBJ2-5; tentatively, D is TRBD1 or TRBD2 (7 bases each). The ends were cut back, 5 bases at V and 1 base at J, with 14 bases in the middle. The V gene's germline CDR1 is SGHTA and CDR2 FQGNSA. The CDR3 consists of 15 residues. This chain's CDR3 is CASSQGGTTQETQYF. The CDR3 DNA is TGTGCCAGCAGCCAGGGGGGGACAACCCAAGAGACCCAGTACTTC.

This clonotype was seen only once. The chain employs TRBV27 and TRBJ2-1; 8 bases map to TRBD1. The CDR3 covers 15 residues. V lost 5 bases, J lost 6 bases, and 9 bases stayed unmatched. Germline V gives CDR1 MNHEY, CDR2 SMNVEV (reference sequence). The CDR3 spells CASSGTGRGFNEQFF. CDR3 in DNA: TGTGCCAGCAGTGGGACAGGAAGGGGCTTCAATGAGCAGTTCTTC.

This clonotype turned up a few times. This chain links TRBV4-2 with TRBJ2-3; 9 bases agree with TRBD1. Per germline, CDR1 LGHNA and CDR2 YNFKEQ. The CDR3 spans 16 residues. J was trimmed by 6 bases and V by 0 bases; bases with no gene match: 7. The DNA for the CDR3 is TGTGCCAGCAGCCAAGATCCCGGGACAGGGTGGGATACGCAGTATTTT. Amino acids: CASSQDPGTGWDTQYF.

This clonotype was detected only a few times. V gene TRBV10-3 combines with J gene TRBJ1-5, with no clear D. Deletions cut 0 bases from V and 11 bases from J, with 14 bases between. This CDR3 comprises 14 residues. In germline, CDR1 is ENHRY, CDR2 SYGVKD. The DNA for the CDR3 is TGTGCCATCAGTGAGTCGATGATGTATGGGACCCAGCATTTT. Translation gives CAISESMMYGTQHF.

The chain joins TRBV2 to TRBJ1-2; D unresolved. V lost 7 bases, J lost 6 bases, and 18 bases lay in between. The CDR3 covers 14 residues. CDR1 SNHLY and CDR2 FYNNEI come from the germline V gene. This CDR3 reads CASKVTIQTNGYTF. The DNA for the CDR3 is TGTGCCAGCAAGGTCACTATACAGACGAATGGCTACACCTTC.

The gene calls are TRBV20-1 and TRBJ1-2, with TRBD1 identical over 7 bases. This CDR3 region has 14 residues. J was trimmed by 8 bases and V by 5 bases; bases with no gene match: 14. Germline CDR1 and CDR2: DFQATT and SNEGSKA (reference sequence). CDR3 residues: CSAPYPRQGLGYTF. DNA for the CDR3: TGCAGTGCTCCCTACCCCCGACAGGGCTTGGGCTACACCTTC.

V and J are TRBV12-5 and TRBJ2-7; D possibly uses TRBD1 or TRBD2 (5 bases each). Per germline, CDR1 LGHNT and CDR2 FRNRAP. V shed 6 bases and J shed 1 base, with 13 bases lying between them. This CDR3 comprises 14 residues. The CDR3 DNA is TGTGCTAGTGGCCGAGGGGCAGCGTCCTACGAGCAGTACTTC. It is translated as CASGRGAASYEQYF.

This chain links TRBV20-1 with TRBJ2-7; TRBD2 is a possible D gene (5 bases). TRBJ2-5 explains the end of the DNA better; the J call may be wrong. Germline V gene lookup returns CDR1 DFQATT and CDR2 SNEGSKA (reference sequence). The CDR3 covers 12 residues. The CDR3 spells CSAQEVGETQYF. CDR3 DNA sequence: TGCAGTGCTCAGGAGGTGGGAGAGACCCAGTACTTC.

The V and J genes are TRBV28 and TRBJ2-5, with 7 bases identical to TRBD2. The CDR3 is made up of 15 amino acids. V shed 3 bases and J 11 bases; nucleotides not matched to a gene: 15. Germline lookup yields CDR1 MDHEN and CDR2 SYDVKM. The CDR3 spells CASSLIAGDIGEQYF. CDR3 coding DNA: TGTGCCAGCAGTTTGATCGCGGGAGATATTGGGGAGCAGTACTTC.

The chain links TRBV12-3 or TRBV12-4 to TRBJ2-7, with 7 bases fitting TRBD1. Trimming at V came to 6 bases and at J to 1 base, leaving 9 bases not matched to a gene. The CDR3 spans 15 residues. The CDR3 is CASRKVGGASYEQYF. The CDR3 nucleotides read TGTGCCAGCAGGAAGGTAGGGGGCGCGTCCTACGAGCAGTACTTC.

This clonotype was seen only a few times. The chain couples TRBV20-1 to TRBJ2-5, with 7 positions matching TRBD2. Germline loops: CDR1 DFQATT, CDR2 SNEGSKA (reference sequence). The CDR3 has 14 amino acids. Trimming took 2 bases from V and 11 from J; bases not matched to a gene: 14. The CDR3 DNA reads TGCAGTGCTAGACCTTGGGAGGGCTACAATGAGCAGTACTTC. Its protein product is CSARPWEGYNEQYF.

V usage is TRBV10-3 and J usage is TRBJ1-5; D remains unclear. The ends were cut back, 3 bases at V and 2 bases at J, with 20 bases in the middle. The CDR3 length is 18 residues. The germline V gene has CDR1 ENHRY and CDR2 SYGVKD. Written as DNA, the CDR3 is TGTGCCATCAGTGACTACAACAATGTGGGTGTGGGCAATCAGCCCCAGCATTTT. Protein product: CAISDYNNVGVGNQPQHF.